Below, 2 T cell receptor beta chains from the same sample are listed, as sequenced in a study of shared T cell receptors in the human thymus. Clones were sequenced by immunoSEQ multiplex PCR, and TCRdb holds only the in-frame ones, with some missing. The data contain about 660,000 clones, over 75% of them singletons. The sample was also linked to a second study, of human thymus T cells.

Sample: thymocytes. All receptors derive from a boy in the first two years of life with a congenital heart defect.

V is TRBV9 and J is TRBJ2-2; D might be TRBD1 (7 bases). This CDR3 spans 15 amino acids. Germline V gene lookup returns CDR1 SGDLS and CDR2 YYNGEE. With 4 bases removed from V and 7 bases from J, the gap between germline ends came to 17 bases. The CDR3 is CASSLRQGGGGELFF. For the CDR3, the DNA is TGTGCCAGCAGCCTGCGACAGGGAGGTGGCGGGGAGCTGTTTTTT.

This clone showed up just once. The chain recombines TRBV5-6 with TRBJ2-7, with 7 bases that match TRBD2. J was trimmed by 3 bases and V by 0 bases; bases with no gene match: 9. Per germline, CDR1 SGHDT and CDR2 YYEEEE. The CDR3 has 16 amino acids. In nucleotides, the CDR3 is TGTGCCAGCAGCTTGGCAAGGTTGGGACTAATCTACGAGCAGTACTTC. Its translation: CASSLARLGLIYEQYF.